The T cell receptor beta chain described here comes from a study of naive and memory T cell subsets. V shed 1 base and J shed 0 bases, with 13 bases lying between them. The CDR3 runs to 15 residues. Germline lookup yields CDR1 DFQATT and CDR2 SNEGSKA (reference sequence). An equimolar mix of two oligonucleotides served as the beta constant-region primer for TRBC1 and TRBC2. TCRdb independently ran MiXCR on the UMI-ligation and nested PCR reads; one entry per CDR3 protein. Of under 150,000 distinct CDR3 sequences in the sample, approximately 17% were seen once. This clonotype was seen a few times. The specimen was naive CD4+ T cells from blood. This sequence originates from a human donor in good health. The chain links TRBV20-1 to TRBJ2-7; D perhaps matches TRBD2 (6 bases). The CDR3 is CSARGGGASSYEQYF. CDR3 bases: TGCAGTGCTAGAGGGGGCGGGGCCAGCTCCTACGAGCAGTACTTC.